Presented here are 21 T cell receptor beta chains from one specimen sequenced in a study of cytomegalovirus exposure and HLA in healthy donors. 60 Vbeta and 13 Jbeta primers were used in PCR. The table came from immunoSEQ multiplex PCR; TCRdb's copy has only in-frame clones and leaves some out. Of around 130,000 clones in the sample, around 84% were seen once. The sample comprised PBMCs. The receptors originated from a woman aged 18-29 years in good health and CMV-seropositive.

CDR3 in amino acids: CASSLAGTGGIKLFF. For the CDR3, the DNA is TGTGCCAGCAGCTTGGCCGGGACAGGGGGGATCAAACTGTTTTTT. The genes are TRBV5-5 and TRBJ1-4, with 11 bases that match TRBD1. The CDR3 is 15 residues long. V lost 0 bases and J lost 11; bases outside the gene matches: 6. The germline gives CDR1 SGHKS, CDR2 YYEKEE (reference sequence).

V usage is TRBV6-1 and J usage is TRBJ1-5; TRBD1 agrees at 8 bases. Per germline, CDR1 MNHNS and CDR2 SASEGT. This CDR3 comprises 16 residues. V lost 1 base to trimming and J lost 3 bases; unmatched junction nucleotides: 5. In DNA form, the CDR3 reads TGTGCCAGCAGTGAAGAATGGACAGGGAACAATCAGCCCCAGCATTTT. This gives the protein CASSEEWTGNNQPQHF.

The V and J genes are TRBV4-1 and TRBJ2-7, with 16 bases matching TRBD2. The CDR3 totals 18 residues. Germline V lookup: CDR1 MGHRA, CDR2 YSYEKL. Trimming cost V 0 bases and J 3 bases; bases outside gene matches: 5. The CDR3 region has the DNA TGCGCCAGCAGCCAAGAGACCGGGACTAGCGGGGGGGACTACGAGCAGTACTTC. It codes for CASSQETGTSGGDYEQYF.

The chain employs TRBV2 and TRBJ2-5; D unresolved. Germline CDR1 reads SNHLY; CDR2 reads FYNNEI. CDR3 length: 13 amino acids. V was shortened by 8 bases and J by 5 bases, with 15 bases between the two germline ends. The CDR3 loop is CASSPIMRETQYF. The CDR3 DNA is TGTGCCAGCTCGCCGATTATGAGGGAGACCCAGTACTTC.

The V and J genes are TRBV5-6 and TRBJ2-7; D is unresolved. This CDR3 has 11 residues. Germline assignment: CDR1 SGHDT and CDR2 YYEEEE. Trimming shortened V by 5 bases and J by 2 bases, and 5 bases separated the two germline ends. This CDR3 is CASRRAYEQYF. The CDR3 DNA reads as TGTGCCAGCAGACGAGCCTACGAGCAGTACTTC.

The rearrangement uses TRBV7-2 and TRBJ1-2, with TRBD1 matching 8 bases. Germline V gene sequence: CDR1 SGHTA, CDR2 FQGNSA. CDR3 size: 14 residues. J was trimmed by 6 bases and V by 5 bases; bases with no gene match: 8. In DNA, the CDR3 is TGTGCCAGCAGCACGCGACAGGGGTTGGATGGCTACACCTTC. It codes for CASSTRQGLDGYTF.

This rearrangement joins TRBV5-4 to TRBJ2-5, with 10 bases lining up with TRBD1. Germline V lookup: CDR1 SGHNT, CDR2 YYREEE (reference sequence). CDR3 length equals 17 residues. The V gene end was trimmed by 5 bases and the J gene end by 3 bases; junction bases not matched to a gene: 13. The CDR3 is CASSYPDRGLLEETQYF. CDR3 bases: TGTGCCAGCAGTTATCCCGACAGGGGGCTCCTTGAAGAGACCCAGTACTTC. The full variable domain, its missing parts supplied by reference TRBV5-4 and TRBJ2-5, is ETGVTQSPTHLIKTRGQQVTLRCSSQSGHNTVSWYQQALGQGPQFIFQYYREEENGRGNFPPRFSGLQFPNYSSELNVNALELDDSALYLCASSYPDRGLLEETQYFGPGTRLLVL.

This chain joins TRBV4-1 and TRBJ2-1; 7 nucleotides line up with TRBD1. V gave up 1 base and J gave up 4 bases; unmatched junction bases: 7. Germline CDR1 reads MGHRA; CDR2 reads YSYEKL. The CDR3 covers 16 residues. The CDR3 loop is CASSQVEGALYNEQFF. DNA of the CDR3: TGCGCCAGCAGCCAAGTAGAGGGGGCGTTATACAATGAGCAGTTCTTC.

V gene TRBV5-1 combines with J gene TRBJ2-1; tentatively, D is TRBD1 (6 bases). Germline V gene sequence: CDR1 SGHRS, CDR2 YFSETQ. V gave up 2 bases and J gave up 1 base, with 13 bases separating them. The CDR3 is 16 amino acids. CDR3 residues: CASSFTSQGSYNEQFF. CDR3 in DNA: TGCGCCAGCAGCTTTACTTCACAGGGATCCTACAATGAGCAGTTCTTC. The full variable domain, in which reference TRBV5-1 and TRBJ2-1 provide the parts outside the CDR3, is KAGVTQTPRYLIKTRGQQVTLSCSPISGHRSVSWYQQTPGQGLQFLFEYFSETQRNKGNFPGRFSGRQFSNSRSEMNVSTLELGDSALYLCASSFTSQGSYNEQFFGPGTRLTVL.

This clone occurred a few times. The rearrangement uses TRBV5-6 and TRBJ2-4; 7 positions match TRBD2. The CDR3 is 11 residues long. Per the germline V gene, CDR1 is SGHDT and CDR2 is YYEEEE. The V gene end was trimmed by 3 bases and the J gene end by 13 bases; junction bases not matched to a gene: 4. Here the CDR3 DNA reads TGTGCCAGCAGCTGGGGGGGACTACAGTACTTC. Protein: CASSWGGLQYF.

The V and J genes are TRBV27 and TRBJ1-1; 7 nucleotides line up with TRBD1. Germline CDR1 and CDR2: MNHEY and SMNVEV (reference sequence). The CDR3 is 12 amino acids. V trimming: 2 bases; J trimming: 8 bases; junction bases outside the gene matches: 2. DNA of the CDR3: TGTGCCAGCAGTTTACCAGGGGGAGAAGCTTTCTTT. Translation: CASSLPGGEAFF.

The rearrangement joins TRBV29-1 to TRBJ2-2; TRBD1 aligns across 8 bases. Germline lookup yields CDR1 SQVTM and CDR2 ANQGSEA. This CDR3 is built from 14 residues. Losses at the gene ends were 6 bases for V and 4 bases for J; bases not matched to a gene: 7. The CDR3 nucleotides read TGCAGCGTCCTAGGACAGGGTGGCACCGGGGAGCTGTTTTTT. Amino acid sequence: CSVLGQGGTGELFF.

The rearrangement links TRBV19 to TRBJ2-3, with TRBD2 identical over 10 bases. The CDR3 runs to 16 residues. Germline V gene sequence: CDR1 LNHDA, CDR2 SQIVND (reference sequence). Losses at the gene ends were 2 bases for V and 1 base for J; bases not matched to a gene: 3. The CDR3 sequence is CASSIRTSGGTDTQYF. The DNA of the CDR3 is TGTGCCAGTAGTATAAGAACTAGCGGGGGCACAGATACGCAGTATTTT.

The chain has TRBV5-4 and TRBJ2-5; no clear D gene. The V end was cut by 0 bases, the J end by 1 base, with 13 bases between. The germline gives CDR1 SGHNT, CDR2 YYREEE (reference sequence). This CDR3 is 16 amino acids long. CDR3 in DNA: TGTGCCAGCAGCTTGGGGTCAACTACCCTCCAAGAGACCCAGTACTTC. Translating it yields CASSLGSTTLQETQYF.

The CDR3 loop reads CASSLRTGVTYEQYF. The CDR3 DNA sequence: TGTGCCAGCAGTTTAAGGACAGGGGTTACCTACGAGCAGTACTTC. The chain couples TRBV28 to TRBJ2-5; 9 bases are shared with TRBD1. Gene TRBJ2-7 matches the end of the DNA better, so the J call may be wrong. Germline CDR1 reads MDHEN; CDR2 reads SYDVKM. This CDR3 spans 15 amino acids.

This clone was counted a few times. V usage is TRBV19 and J usage is TRBJ2-1; 15 bases align to TRBD2. Germline V gene lookup returns CDR1 LNHDA and CDR2 SQIVND (reference sequence). V shed 6 bases and J 13 bases; nucleotides not matched to a gene: 10. The CDR3 runs to 15 residues. Here the CDR3 DNA reads TGTGCCAGTAGGCCCCGGACTAGCGGGGGGGCGTATCAGTTCTTC. It yields the protein CASRPRTSGGAYQFF.

CDR3 nucleotides: TGTGCCAGCAGTGATCTGAGCGGGCGGAGGGATACGCAGTATTTT. It translates to CASSDLSGRRDTQYF. This chain uses TRBV11-1 with TRBJ2-3; weak D call: TRBD2 (6 bases). V was shortened by 6 bases and J by 6 bases, with 19 bases between the two germline ends. CDR1 is SGHAT and CDR2 is FQDESV in the germline V gene (reference sequence). The CDR3 contains 15 residues.

This clone was recorded a few times. V usage is TRBV19 and J usage is TRBJ1-1; weak D call: TRBD1 (5 bases). The germline gives CDR1 LNHDA, CDR2 SQIVND (reference sequence). This CDR3 is built from 16 residues. Trimming stripped 7 bases from V and 5 bases from J, with 23 bases between. For the CDR3, the DNA is TGTGCCAGTAAGACATCTATCGATAGGGGAGGGACTGAAGCTTTCTTT. Encoded protein: CASKTSIDRGGTEAFF.

The chain is built from TRBV7-9 and TRBJ1-3; possible D gene TRBD1, 5 bases. Looked up from germline, CDR1 is SEHNR and CDR2 is FQNEAQ (reference sequence). Trimming removed 4 bases from V and 2 bases from J, with 9 bases in between. This CDR3 contains 14 residues. Written as DNA, the CDR3 is TGTGCCAGCAGCTGGGGGGGGACTGGAAACACCATATATTTT. It codes for CASSWGGTGNTIYF.

This rearrangement joins TRBV9 to TRBJ2-6; TRBD1 aligns across 10 bases. The CDR3 is 15 residues long. The J segment lost 1 base and the V segment lost 5 bases, leaving 0 bases of the junction unmatched. CDR1 is SGDLS, CDR2 YYNGEE, per germline. Here the CDR3 DNA reads TGTGCCAGCAGGGGACAGGGGTCTGGGGCCAACGTCCTGACTTTC. Residues: CASRGQGSGANVLTF.

This clone was picked up one time. The chain links TRBV7-9 to TRBJ1-6; unclear D gene. Germline CDR1 is SEHNR and CDR2 is FQNEAQ (reference sequence). The length of the CDR3 is 16 residues. Trimming took 0 bases from V and 7 from J, leaving 13 bases between them. Here the CDR3 DNA reads TGTGCCAGCAGCTTAGCGTCCTCCTTCCCCAATTCACCCCTCCACTTT. This sequence encodes CASSLASSFPNSPLHF.